This T cell receptor beta chain was captured in a study of read filtering for tumor transcriptome and immune sequencing. This library used approximately 390 ng RNA and molecular barcoded adaptors spanning alpha/delta and beta/gamma chains. TCRdb re-called the reads through MiXCR, storing one row per CDR3 protein. The table includes tens of thousands of distinct CDR3 sequences, under 20% detected once. The clonotype was recovered from a donor at least 40 years old with multiple myeloma. Material: a population of CD138-negative cells sorted from bone marrow.

CDR3 nucleotides: TGTGCCAGCAGTCTATCAGGGTCTGGGGAGACCCAGTACTTC. As protein: CASSLSGSGETQYF. This chain uses TRBV6-5 with TRBJ2-5, with TRBD1 as a possible D gene (5 bases). V dropped 5 bases and J dropped 5 bases, with 15 bases sitting between them. The CDR3 is made up of 14 amino acids. The germline CDR1 and CDR2 sequences are MNHEY and SVGAGI.